This T cell receptor beta chain was sequenced for a study of CXCR3 chemokines and chemotherapy response in bladder cancer (dated by TCRdb to between 2021 and 2024). With respect to the entire study: The study tested whether activity of the CXCR3 chemokine system within human bladder cancer tumors predicted response to chemotherapy.

Libraries were built with PCR. Sequenced on an Illumina HiSeq 2500. TCRdb applied fastp at Q25 and MiXCR to the public reads, then kept only in-frame beta chains. Each entry is one CDR3 protein sequence, shown with its most common DNA and genes. For this sample there are some 3,000 distinct CDR3 sequences; roughly a quarter appear just once. About an eighth of the sample rests with the top ten. Based on the germline V gene, the CDR1 and CDR2 sequences are LGHNT and FRNRAP. The CDR3 runs 14 amino acids, cysteine and phenylalanine included. Only the CDR3 DNA stays, 42 bases, in frame from base 1. Compared with germline, V lacks 6 bases and J lacks 3 bases; bases without a gene match: 5. This clonotype was seen many times. Its specific antigen is unknown. No quality values exist for individual bases; no much larger clone is one base distant.

The clonotype originates from a human donor with bladder cancer that did not respond to neoadjuvant chemotherapy. The specimen was obtained from a patient whose treatment included neoadjuvant chemotherapy. The sequence links TRBV12-5 to TRBJ2-3; 8 bases in between match TRBD1. The CDR3 region reads CASGTGVRTDTQYF. DNA sequence: TGTGCTAGTGGGACAGGGGTTAGGACAGATACGCAGTATTTT.